This T cell receptor (beta chain) derives from a study of blood T cell repertoires in COVID-19. In the study overall: Sites across the United States, Italy and Spain contributed samples from acute and convalescent COVID-19. T cells, B-cell-depleted T cells, or PBMCs supplied cDNA or gDNA.

CDR3 length: 14 residues. CDR1 is SGHRS and CDR2 is YFSETQ in the germline V gene. The V end was cut by 0 bases, the J end by 3 bases, with 7 bases between. Per the original methods: How many nucleated cells were present was estimated from reference gene primer amplification. The assay was immunoSEQ multiplex PCR, and TCRdb's table has in-frame clones only and misses some. The V and J calls and the clone size are those of that table, but D and trimming were determined from the DNA. The sample lists 400,000 to 550,000 clones, approximately 90% occurring once. The sequencing input was peripheral blood. The source of this sequence is a woman under 40 with acute or convalescent COVID-19. The rearrangement links TRBV5-1 to TRBJ1-5; D possibly corresponds to TRBD1 (5 bases). The CDR3 reads CASSLGGLNQPQHF. CDR3 in DNA: TGCGCCAGCAGCTTGGGGGGACTCAATCAGCCCCAGCATTTT.